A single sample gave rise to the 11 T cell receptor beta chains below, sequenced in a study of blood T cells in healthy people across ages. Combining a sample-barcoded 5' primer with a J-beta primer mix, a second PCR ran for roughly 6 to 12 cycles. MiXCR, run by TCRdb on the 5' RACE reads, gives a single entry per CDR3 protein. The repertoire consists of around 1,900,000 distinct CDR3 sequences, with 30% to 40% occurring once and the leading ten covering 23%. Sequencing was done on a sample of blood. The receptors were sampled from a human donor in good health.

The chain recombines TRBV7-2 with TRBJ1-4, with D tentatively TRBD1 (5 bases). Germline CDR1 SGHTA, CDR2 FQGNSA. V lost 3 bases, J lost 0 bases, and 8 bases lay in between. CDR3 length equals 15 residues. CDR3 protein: CASSLDTATNEKLFF. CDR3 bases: TGTGCCAGCAGCTTGGACACCGCAACTAATGAAAAACTGTTTTTT.

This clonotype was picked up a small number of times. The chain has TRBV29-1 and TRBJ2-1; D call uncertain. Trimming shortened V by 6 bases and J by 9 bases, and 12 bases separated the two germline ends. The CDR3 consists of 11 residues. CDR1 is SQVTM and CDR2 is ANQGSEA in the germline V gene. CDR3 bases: TGCAGCGTCGCCTTATCTAGTGAGCAGTTCTTC. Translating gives CSVALSSEQFF.

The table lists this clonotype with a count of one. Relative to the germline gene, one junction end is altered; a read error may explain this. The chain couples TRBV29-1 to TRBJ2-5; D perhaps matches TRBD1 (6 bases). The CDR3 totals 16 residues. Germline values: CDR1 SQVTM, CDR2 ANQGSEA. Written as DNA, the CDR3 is TGCTGCGTTGAAGATAGGGGCTGTACAGGGCAAGAGACCCAGTACTTC. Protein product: CCVEDRGCTGQETQYF.

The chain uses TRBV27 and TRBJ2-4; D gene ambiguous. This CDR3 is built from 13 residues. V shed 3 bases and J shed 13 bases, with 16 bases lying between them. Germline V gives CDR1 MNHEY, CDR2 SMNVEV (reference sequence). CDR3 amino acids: CASSFSIPEEQYF. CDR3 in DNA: TGTGCCAGCAGTTTTTCCATCCCTGAGGAGCAGTACTTC.

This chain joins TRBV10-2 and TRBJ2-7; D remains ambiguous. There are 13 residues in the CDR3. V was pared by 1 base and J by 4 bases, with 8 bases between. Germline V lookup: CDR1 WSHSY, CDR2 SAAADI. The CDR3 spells CASSEWSSYEQYF. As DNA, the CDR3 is TGCGCCAGCAGTGAGTGGTCATCTTACGAGCAGTACTTC.

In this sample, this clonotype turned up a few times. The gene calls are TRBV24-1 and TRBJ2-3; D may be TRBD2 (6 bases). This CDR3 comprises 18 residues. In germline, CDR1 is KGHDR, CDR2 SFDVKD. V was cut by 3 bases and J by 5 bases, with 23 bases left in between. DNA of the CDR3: TGTGCCACCAGTGATCGGGGGAAAGCTCGGACATATCGAGATACGCAGTATTTT. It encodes CATSDRGKARTYRDTQYF.

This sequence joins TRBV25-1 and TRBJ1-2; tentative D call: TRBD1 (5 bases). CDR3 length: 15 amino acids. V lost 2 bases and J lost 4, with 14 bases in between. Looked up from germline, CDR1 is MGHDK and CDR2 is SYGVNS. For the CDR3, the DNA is TGTGCCAGCAGTGAAGCTAGGGGAGGGACCTATGGCTACACCTTC. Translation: CASSEARGGTYGYTF.

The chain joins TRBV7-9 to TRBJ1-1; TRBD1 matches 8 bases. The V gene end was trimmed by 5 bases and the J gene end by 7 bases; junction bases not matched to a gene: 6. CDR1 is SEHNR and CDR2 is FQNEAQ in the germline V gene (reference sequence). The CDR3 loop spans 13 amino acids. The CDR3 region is CASSVSGTGEAFF. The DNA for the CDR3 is TGTGCCAGCAGCGTCTCCGGGACAGGTGAAGCTTTCTTT.

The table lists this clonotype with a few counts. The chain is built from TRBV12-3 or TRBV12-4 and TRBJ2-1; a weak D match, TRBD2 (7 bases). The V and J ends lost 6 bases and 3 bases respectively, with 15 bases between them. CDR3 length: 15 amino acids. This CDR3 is CASRRGGGLYNEQFF. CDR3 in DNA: TGTGCCAGCAGGAGGGGGGGGGGCCTCTACAATGAGCAGTTCTTC.

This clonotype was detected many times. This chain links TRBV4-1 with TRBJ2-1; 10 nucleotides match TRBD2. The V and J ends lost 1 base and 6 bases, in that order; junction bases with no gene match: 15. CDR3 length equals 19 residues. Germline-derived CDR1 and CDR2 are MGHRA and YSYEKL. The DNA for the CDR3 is TGCGCCAGCAGCCAAGCGCAATCAGCGGGGGGGCCATTGCGCAATGAGCAGTTCTTC. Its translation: CASSQAQSAGGPLRNEQFF.

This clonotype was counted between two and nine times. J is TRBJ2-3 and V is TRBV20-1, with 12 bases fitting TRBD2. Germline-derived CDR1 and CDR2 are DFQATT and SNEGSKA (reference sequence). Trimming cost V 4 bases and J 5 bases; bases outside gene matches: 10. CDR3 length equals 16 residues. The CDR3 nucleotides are TGCAGTGCTAACCCCATGACTAGCGGGGGTGTAGATACGCAGTATTTT. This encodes CSANPMTSGGVDTQYF.